In this sample, the clone carrying this T cell receptor beta chain turned up a few times. Its antigen is not identified. J gave up 7 bases and V 6 bases, and 6 bases lay outside the gene matches. The germline V gene encodes CDR1 MRHNA and CDR2 SNTAGT. The CDR3 is 13 residues long. This sample is part of a study of vaccination effects on CD4 cells after COVID-19. Produced via immunoSEQ multiplex PCR; TCRdb's table is partial and in-frame only. This sample has 40,000 or so clones, with approximately 72% found just once. Scientists isolated CD4+ T cells after an approximately 10-day culture period ended. IL-2 medium was substituted for half the medium on days 3 and 7.

The chain has TRBV6-4 and TRBJ1-1, with 9 bases aligning to TRBD1. The sample here was CD4+ T cells from PBMCs cultured without peptide, taken before COVID-19 vaccination. The source of this sequence is a human donor who received a COVID-19 vaccine. The CDR3 region has the DNA TGTGCCAGCAGGGGACAGGGCGCGGGTGAAGCTTTCTTT. Its translation: CASRGQGAGEAFF.